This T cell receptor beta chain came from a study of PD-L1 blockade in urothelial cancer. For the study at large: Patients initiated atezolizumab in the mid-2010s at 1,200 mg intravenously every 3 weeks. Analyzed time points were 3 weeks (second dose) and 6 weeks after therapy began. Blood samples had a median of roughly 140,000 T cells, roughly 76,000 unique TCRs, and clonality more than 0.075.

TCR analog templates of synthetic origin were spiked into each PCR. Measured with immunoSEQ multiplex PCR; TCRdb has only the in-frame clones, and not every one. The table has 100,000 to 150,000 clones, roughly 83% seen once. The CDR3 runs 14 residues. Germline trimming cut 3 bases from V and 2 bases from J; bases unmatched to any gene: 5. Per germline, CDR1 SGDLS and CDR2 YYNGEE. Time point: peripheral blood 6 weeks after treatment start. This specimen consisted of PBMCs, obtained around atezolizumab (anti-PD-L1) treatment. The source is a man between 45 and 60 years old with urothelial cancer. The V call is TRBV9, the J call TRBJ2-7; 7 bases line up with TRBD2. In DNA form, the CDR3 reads TGTGCCAGCAGCGCGACTAGCAGAACCTACGAGCAGTACTTC. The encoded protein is CASSATSRTYEQYF.